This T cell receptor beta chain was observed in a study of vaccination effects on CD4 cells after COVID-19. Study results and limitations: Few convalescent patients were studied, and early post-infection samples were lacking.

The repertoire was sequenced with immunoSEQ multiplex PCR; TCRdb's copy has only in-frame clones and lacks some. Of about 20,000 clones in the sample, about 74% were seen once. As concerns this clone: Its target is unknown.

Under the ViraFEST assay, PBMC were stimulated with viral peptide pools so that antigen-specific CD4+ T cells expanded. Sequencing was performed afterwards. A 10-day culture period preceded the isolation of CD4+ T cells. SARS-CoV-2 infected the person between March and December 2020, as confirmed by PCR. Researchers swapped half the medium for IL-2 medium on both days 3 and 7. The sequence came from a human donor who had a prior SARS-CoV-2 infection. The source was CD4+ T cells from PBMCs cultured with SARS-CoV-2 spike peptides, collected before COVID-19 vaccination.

The CDR3 here is CASSRTILNTEAFF. Here the CDR3 DNA reads TGTGCCAGCTCGCGGACAATCTTGAACACTGAAGCTTTCTTT. V usage is TRBV18 and J usage is TRBJ1-1; tentative D call: TRBD1 (5 bases). CDR3 length equals 14 residues. Trimming shortened V by 6 bases and J by 0 bases, and 11 bases separated the two germline ends. Germline CDR1 KGHSH, CDR2 LQKENI.